The entry below describes one T cell receptor beta chain. Its specificity is unknown. The germline gives CDR1 LNHDA, CDR2 SQIVND (reference sequence). The CDR3 consists of 14 residues. The germline V and J ends were trimmed by 5 bases and 6 bases, with 14 bases remaining between them. Time point in this sample: blood from clinic visit 5 months post-surgery; TSC patient then seizure free. Repertoires were generated with immunoSEQ multiplex PCR, while TCRdb's copy carries only in-frame clones and drops some. The sample holds around 340,000 clones, 93% seen once. The sample originates from a study of brain T cells in children with intractable seizures. Study results and limitations: HCMV serostatus was not known, and viral specificity came from CDR3 similarity only. Clones missing pre-surgery may reflect undersampling of that blood sample.

The clonotype originates from a boy in the first two years of life with tuberous sclerosis and intractable seizures. The sequenced sample was peripheral blood, obtained more than 4 months after surgery. The chain couples TRBV19 to TRBJ1-5, with no clear D. CDR3 nucleotide sequence: TGTGCCAGTAGTCCCCGCCTGGTGGGTCAGCCCCAGCATTTT. It encodes CASSPRLVGQPQHF.